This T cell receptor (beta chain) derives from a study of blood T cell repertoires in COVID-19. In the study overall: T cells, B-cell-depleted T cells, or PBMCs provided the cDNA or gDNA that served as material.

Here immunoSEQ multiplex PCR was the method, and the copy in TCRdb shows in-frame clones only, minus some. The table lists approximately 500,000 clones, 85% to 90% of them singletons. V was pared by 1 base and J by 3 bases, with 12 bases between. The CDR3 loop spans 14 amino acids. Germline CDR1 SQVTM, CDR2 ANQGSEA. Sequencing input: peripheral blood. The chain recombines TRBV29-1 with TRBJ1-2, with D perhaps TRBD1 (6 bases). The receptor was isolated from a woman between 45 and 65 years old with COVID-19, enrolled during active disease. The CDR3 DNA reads TGCAGCGTTGAAGGAGGGGGGGCTGACTATGGCTACACCTTC. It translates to CSVEGGGADYGYTF.